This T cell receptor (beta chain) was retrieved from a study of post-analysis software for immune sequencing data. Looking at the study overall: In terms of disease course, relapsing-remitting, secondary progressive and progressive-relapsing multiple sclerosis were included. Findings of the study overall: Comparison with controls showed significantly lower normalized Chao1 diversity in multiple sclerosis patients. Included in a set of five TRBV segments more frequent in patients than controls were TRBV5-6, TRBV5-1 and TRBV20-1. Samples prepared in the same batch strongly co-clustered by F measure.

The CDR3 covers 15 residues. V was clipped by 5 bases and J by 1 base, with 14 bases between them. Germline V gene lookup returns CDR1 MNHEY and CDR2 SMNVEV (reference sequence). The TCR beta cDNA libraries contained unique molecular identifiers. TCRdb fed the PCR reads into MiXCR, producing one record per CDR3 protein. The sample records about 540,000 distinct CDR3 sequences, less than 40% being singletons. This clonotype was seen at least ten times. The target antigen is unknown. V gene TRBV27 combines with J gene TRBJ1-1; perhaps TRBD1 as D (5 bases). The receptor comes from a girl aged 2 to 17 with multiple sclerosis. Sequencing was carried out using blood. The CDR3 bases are TGTGCCAGCAGTCTTACGGGACGAAGGAACACTGAAGCTTTCTTT. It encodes CASSLTGRRNTEAFF.